The following is a T cell receptor beta chain sequence with its context. Its antigen is not identified. This sample stems from a study of glioma-infiltrating T cells after dendritic cell vaccination. Regarding the study as a whole: Survival was not directly related to TCR clonality in these patients.

The method was immunoSEQ multiplex PCR; TCRdb's version includes in-frame clones alone and lacks a portion of them. The data show around 60,000 clones, roughly 86% seen once. The sample's time point: after dendritic cell vaccination, including at tumor progression/relapse. Only patients with spare fresh-frozen tumor and over two years of follow-up were included. The sequence was obtained from a human donor with glioblastoma. Sample: blood, taken after dendritic cell vaccination.

This CDR3 reads CASSQEWTGDYNEQFF. Here the CDR3 DNA reads TGCGCCAGCAGCCAAGAATGGACAGGAGACTACAATGAGCAGTTCTTC. V gene TRBV4-3 combines with J gene TRBJ2-1; 7 bases map to TRBD1. J was trimmed by 3 bases and V by 0 bases; bases with no gene match: 5. Germline lookup yields CDR1 LGHNA and CDR2 YSLEER. The length of the CDR3 is 16 residues.